This entry lists 32 T cell receptor beta chains sequenced from one sample in a study of blood T cell repertoires in COVID-19. Here immunoSEQ multiplex PCR was the method, and the copy in TCRdb shows in-frame clones only, minus some. The sample records 200,000 to 250,000 clones, just under 85% being singletons. Source material: PBMCs or T cells enriched from blood (not recorded which). These receptors originate from a man in his forties who had recovered from COVID-19.

The J gene is TRBJ1-6, the V gene TRBV3-1 (or the pseudogene TRBV3-2); D perhaps matches TRBD1 (5 bases). Per germline, CDR1 LGHDT and CDR2 YNNKEL (reference sequence). V was shortened by 1 base and J by 12 bases, with 7 bases between the two germline ends. The CDR3 covers 12 residues. CDR3 in DNA: TGTGCCAGCAGCCAAGCGCAGGGACCCCTCCACTTT. Translation gives CASSQAQGPLHF.

J is TRBJ1-1 and V is TRBV28; TRBD1 might be the D (6 bases). This CDR3 region has 19 residues. Looked up from germline, CDR1 is MDHEN and CDR2 is SYDVKM. V was trimmed by 2 bases and J by 5 bases, leaving 27 bases between them. The CDR3 DNA reads TGTGCCAGCAGTTTAGCAACCGGGACACATTCTGTTTTACGGACTGAAGCTTTCTTT. Amino acid sequence: CASSLATGTHSVLRTEAFF.

CDR3: CATSDELTYEQYF. In nucleotides, the CDR3 is TGTGCCACCAGTGATGAGCTGACCTACGAGCAGTACTTC. The gene calls are TRBV24-1 and TRBJ2-7; D gene ambiguous. This CDR3 has 13 residues. From germline, CDR1 is KGHDR and CDR2 SFDVKD. The V end was cut by 3 bases, the J end by 2 bases, with 7 bases between.

The V and J genes are TRBV6-5 and TRBJ2-5; D is unresolved. V lost 0 bases to trimming and J lost 2 bases, with 13 bases between them. The CDR3 totals 16 residues. Germline V gene sequence: CDR1 MNHEY, CDR2 SVGAGI. CDR3 region: CASSYSAGSFQETQYF. Here the CDR3 DNA reads TGTGCCAGCAGTTACTCGGCAGGTTCCTTTCAAGAGACCCAGTACTTC.

The chain couples TRBV20-1 to TRBJ2-7; 7 bases map to TRBD1. Germline V gene data show CDR1 as DFQATT and CDR2 as SNEGSKA (reference sequence). Trimming cost V 3 bases and J 3 bases; bases outside gene matches: 5. The CDR3 has 13 amino acids. The CDR3 reads CSASLAGGYEQYF. CDR3 coding DNA: TGCAGTGCTAGTCTGGCAGGGGGCTACGAGCAGTACTTC.

DNA for the CDR3: TGTGCCAGCAGCCAAAGATGGGGGCCCAATGAAGCTTTCTTT. It codes for CASSQRWGPNEAFF. The chain has TRBV3-1 (or the pseudogene TRBV3-2) and TRBJ1-1; D is perhaps TRBD1 (6 bases). V was shortened by 2 bases and J by 7 bases, with 14 bases between the two germline ends. The germline CDR1 and CDR2 sequences are LGHDT and YNNKEL (reference sequence). There are 14 residues in the CDR3.

The rearrangement links TRBV3-1 (or the pseudogene TRBV3-2) to TRBJ2-1, with D perhaps TRBD2 (5 bases). The V and J ends lost 2 bases and 0 bases respectively, with 8 bases between them. This CDR3 has 15 residues. Germline CDR1 and CDR2: LGHDT and YNNKEL (reference sequence). CDR3 bases: TGTGCCAGCAGCCAACTCCGGGGCTCCTACAATGAGCAGTTCTTC. It encodes CASSQLRGSYNEQFF.

V gene TRBV18 combines with J gene TRBJ2-1; D possibly corresponds to TRBD2 (6 bases). CDR1 KGHSH and CDR2 LQKENI come from the germline V gene. This CDR3 contains 15 residues. V lost 6 bases and J 3 bases, leaving 15 bases between the germline ends. The CDR3 bases are TGTGCCAGCTCTCTCGGCTCGGGAGTCTACAATGAGCAGTTCTTC. Its protein product is CASSLGSGVYNEQFF.

In its sample, this clone was seen once. CDR3 amino acids: CASRRQGVEQPQHF. The CDR3 nucleotides are TGTGCCAGCAGGAGACAGGGGGTAGAACAGCCCCAGCATTTT. The chain links TRBV6-6 to TRBJ1-5; TRBD1 agrees at 9 bases. The CDR3 runs to 14 residues. Unmatched junction bases numbered 7, after V lost 6 bases and J lost 7 bases. Germline loops: CDR1 MNHNY, CDR2 SVGAGI (reference sequence).

This chain joins TRBV24-1 and TRBJ1-2, with D possibly being TRBD1 (5 bases). V was pared by 5 bases and J by 2 bases, with 17 bases between. Germline V CDR1 and CDR2: KGHDR, SFDVKD. There are 16 residues in the CDR3. The CDR3 DNA follows: TGTGCCACCAGTGTTCAGCCACAGGAATCAAACTATGGCTACACCTTC. This encodes CATSVQPQESNYGYTF.

The gene calls are TRBV7-3 and TRBJ1-1, with D unclear. Between the trimmed V and J ends, which lost 6 bases and 3 bases, there was a span of 11 bases. Germline CDR1 and CDR2: SGHTA and FQGTGA. This CDR3 contains 13 residues. CDR3 in amino acids: CASRAQDYTEAFF. The CDR3 DNA sequence: TGTGCCAGCAGGGCGCAGGATTACACTGAAGCTTTCTTT.

The genes are TRBV5-1 and TRBJ2-5; 7 bases align to TRBD1. The CDR3 is made up of 14 amino acids. Germline trimming cut 4 bases from V and 4 bases from J; bases unmatched to any gene: 7. Germline CDR1 is SGHRS and CDR2 is YFSETQ. CDR3 DNA sequence: TGCGCCAGCAGCCACGGGACAGCTCTAGAGACCCAGTACTTC. Its protein is CASSHGTALETQYF.

V gene TRBV7-3 combines with J gene TRBJ1-1; 7 nucleotides line up with TRBD1. V lost 5 bases to trimming and J lost 0 bases; unmatched junction nucleotides: 3. The CDR3 has 14 amino acids. The germline V gene has CDR1 SGHTA and CDR2 FQGTGA. The CDR3 DNA reads as TGTGCCAGCAGCAAACAGGGGCTGAACACTGAAGCTTTCTTT. Residues: CASSKQGLNTEAFF.

The chain has TRBV2 and TRBJ2-6, with D possibly TRBD2 on 6 matching bases. The V gene lost 8 bases and the J gene lost 0 bases, with 11 bases spanning the gap. The CDR3 has 15 residues. CDR1 is SNHLY, CDR2 FYNNEI, per germline. The CDR3 bases are TGTGCCAGCCCTCGGGAGCCCTCTGGGGCCAACGTCCTGACTTTC. It codes for CASPREPSGANVLTF.

The gene calls are TRBV27 and TRBJ1-5; 7 nucleotides match TRBD1. CDR1 and CDR2 from the germline V gene are MNHEY and SMNVEV (reference sequence). V lost 2 bases and J lost 7; bases outside the gene matches: 5. CDR3 length: 14 amino acids. The CDR3 sequence: CASSLGRGEQPQHF. In DNA form, the CDR3 reads TGTGCCAGCAGTTTAGGCAGGGGGGAGCAGCCCCAGCATTTT.

This clone appeared once. The chain is built from TRBV19 and TRBJ2-7, with 10 bases that match TRBD1. After removal of 6 bases from V and 2 bases from J, the junction contained 4 bases not matched to a gene. Germline V gene sequence: CDR1 LNHDA, CDR2 SQIVND (reference sequence). CDR3 length equals 14 residues. In nucleotides, the CDR3 is TGTGCCAGTAGGGGGACAGGGGCCACCTACGAGCAGTACTTC. Translating it yields CASRGTGATYEQYF.

The rearrangement uses TRBV7-3 and TRBJ1-3; D unclear. From germline, CDR1 is SGHTA and CDR2 FQGTGA. The CDR3 covers 14 residues. Trimming left V 0 bases short and J 8 bases short, with 11 bases between. As DNA, the CDR3 is TGTGCCAGCAGCTTAACGGGCGTGAGGGACACCATATATTTT. Translating it yields CASSLTGVRDTIYF.

The chain links TRBV19 to TRBJ1-2; TRBD1 agrees at 11 bases. V trimming: 7 bases; J trimming: 5 bases; junction bases outside the gene matches: 9. The length of the CDR3 is 15 residues. CDR1 is LNHDA, CDR2 SQIVND, per germline (reference sequence). In DNA, the CDR3 is TGTGCCAGTACCCAGAGAGGACAGGGGGCTTATGGCTACACCTTC. Protein product: CASTQRGQGAYGYTF.

This sequence joins TRBV27 and TRBJ1-6; D unresolved. This CDR3 has 16 residues. Trimming took off 3 bases at V and 6 bases at J, with 15 bases between the two ends. Germline CDR1 MNHEY, CDR2 SMNVEV (reference sequence). The CDR3 sequence is CASSFGGAQFNSPLHF. The CDR3 nucleotides read TGTGCCAGCAGTTTTGGTGGCGCACAGTTTAATTCACCCCTCCACTTT.

This clone was picked up a small number of times. CDR3 sequence reads: CARSLVCRAGQPQHF. The DNA of the CDR3 is TGTGCCAGAAGCTTGGTCTGCAGGGCCGGCCAGCCCCAGCATTTT. The J gene is TRBJ1-5, the V gene TRBV5-3, with a possible D match to TRBD1 (5 bases). Being an ORF, TRBV5-3 has a function that is uncertain. Trimming took off 0 bases at V and 7 bases at J, with 14 bases between the two ends. The CDR3 has 15 residues.

The rearrangement joins TRBV6-1 to TRBJ1-2; possible D gene TRBD1, 5 bases. The CDR3 covers 14 residues. V dropped 1 base and J dropped 5 bases, with 11 bases sitting between them. Germline CDR1 reads MNHNS; CDR2 reads SASEGT. This CDR3 reads CASSEGGARYGYTF. In DNA, the CDR3 is TGTGCCAGCAGTGAAGGGGGCGCAAGGTATGGCTACACCTTC.

The V call is TRBV20-1, the J call TRBJ2-7, with 7 positions matching TRBD1. The CDR3 sequence is 16 residues long. With 3 bases clipped from V and 5 bases from J, the junction kept 16 bases outside the gene matches. Germline CDR1 reads DFQATT; CDR2 reads SNEGSKA (reference sequence). CDR3 in amino acids: CSASVGGAGGWNEQYF. CDR3 DNA sequence: TGCAGTGCTAGTGTTGGGGGCGCAGGGGGATGGAACGAGCAGTACTTC.

The rearrangement uses TRBV18 and TRBJ1-1; 9 bases match TRBD1. CDR1 is KGHSH and CDR2 is LQKENI in the germline V gene. This CDR3 is built from 16 residues. V shed 3 bases and J 3 bases; nucleotides not matched to a gene: 8. Here the CDR3 reads CASSPGTGRRDTEAFF. The DNA of the CDR3 is TGTGCCAGCTCACCTGGGACAGGGAGAAGGGACACTGAAGCTTTCTTT.

The V call is TRBV7-2, the J call TRBJ2-7, with D unclear. The CDR3 runs 16 residues. Between the trimmed V and J ends, which lost 4 bases and 6 bases, there was a span of 22 bases. In germline, CDR1 is SGHTA, CDR2 FQGNSA. CDR3 coding DNA: TGTGCCAGCAGCTACAACCTCAAGACGGGTTCCCTCGAGCAGTACTTC. It codes for CASSYNLKTGSLEQYF.

The rearrangement uses TRBV5-1 and TRBJ1-4; D uncertain. In germline, CDR1 is SGHRS, CDR2 YFSETQ. Trimming removed 7 bases from V and 0 bases from J, with 13 bases in between. The CDR3 covers 15 residues. CDR3 DNA sequence: TGCGCCAGCCCCTGCCAGAGGCCAACTAATGAAAAACTGTTTTTT. Its translation: CASPCQRPTNEKLFF.

This chain connects TRBV5-1 to TRBJ2-1; 7 positions match TRBD2. V lost 0 bases and J lost 6; bases outside the gene matches: 15. This CDR3 contains 18 residues. Germline CDR1 is SGHRS and CDR2 is YFSETQ. The DNA of the CDR3 is TGCGCCAGCAGCTTGGCCCCCCTACTCGCGGGAGCGGGCAATGAGCAGTTCTTC. It yields the protein CASSLAPLLAGAGNEQFF.

V and J are TRBV7-3 and TRBJ2-3; no clear D gene. Germline assignment: CDR1 SGHTA and CDR2 FQGTGA. The CDR3 has 14 amino acids. Deletions cut 5 bases from V and 0 bases from J, with 9 bases between. The CDR3 spells CASSRMASTDTQYF. CDR3 nucleotide sequence: TGTGCCAGCAGCCGTATGGCTAGCACAGATACGCAGTATTTT.

The chain uses TRBV3-1 (or the pseudogene TRBV3-2) and TRBJ2-3; TRBD2 matches at 9 bases. The CDR3 is made up of 17 amino acids. The germline gives CDR1 LGHDT, CDR2 YNNKEL (reference sequence). Trimming cost V 0 bases and J 5 bases; bases outside gene matches: 9. CDR3 in amino acids: CASSQDEAGGGRDTQYF. As DNA, the CDR3 is TGTGCCAGCAGCCAAGATGAAGCGGGAGGAGGGCGAGATACGCAGTATTTT.

The genes are TRBV24-1 and TRBJ2-2, with 10 positions matching TRBD1. The V segment lost 5 bases and the J segment 6 bases; nucleotides outside the gene matches: 8. The CDR3 runs to 16 residues. Germline CDR1 KGHDR, CDR2 SFDVKD. The CDR3 spells CATSARSTGGPGELFF. In DNA, the CDR3 is TGTGCCACCAGTGCTAGGTCGACAGGGGGCCCCGGGGAGCTGTTTTTT.

CDR3 in amino acids: CASSRTVDTEAFF. CDR3 DNA sequence: TGTGCCAGCAGCCGGACAGTAGACACTGAAGCTTTCTTT. The chain is built from TRBV7-9 and TRBJ1-1; weak D call: TRBD1 (6 bases). V was trimmed by 5 bases and J by 3 bases, leaving 10 bases between them. CDR1 and CDR2 (germline): SEHNR, FQNEAQ (reference sequence). The CDR3 is 13 residues long.

V and J are TRBV27 and TRBJ2-5, with 9 bases matching TRBD1. Per the germline V gene, CDR1 is MNHEY and CDR2 is SMNVEV (reference sequence). J gave up 6 bases and V 7 bases, and 12 bases lay outside the gene matches. The CDR3 spans 15 residues. The CDR3 coding sequence is TGTGCCAGCACCACAGTCGGGACAGGGATTAAGACCCAGTACTTC. Translating gives CASTTVGTGIKTQYF.

On this clone itself: The same CDR3 arises from other DNA sequences in this sample as well. CDR3 sequence (DNA): TGTGCCAGCAGTTTACTTCCAGATACGCAGTATTTT. It encodes CASSLLPDTQYF. This chain connects TRBV28 to TRBJ2-3, with D unclear. The V and J ends lost 2 bases and 4 bases respectively, with 4 bases between them. The germline CDR1 and CDR2 sequences are MDHEN and SYDVKM. CDR3 length: 12 residues.